This is a list of T cell receptor beta chains from one sample in a study of shared clonotypes between healthy human individuals. Method: immunoSEQ multiplex PCR; TCRdb's copy keeps in-frame clones and lacks some. This table has about 490,000 clones, around 79% appearing once. The sequencing sample was made of PBMCs. All receptors derive from a middle-aged woman in good health. Some clones in this sample may be carry-over from other donors' samples. Each CDR3 is given with its conserved first and last residue. A D gene is named only where the DNA matches it firmly. Clone size, where shown, is once, few, many, or a class for clones that have expanded.

D	V	size	J	DNA	CDR3
TRBD1	TRBV5-8	once	TRBJ2-1	TGTGCCAGCAGCCGACAGGGGGCGGTGGATGAGCAGTTCTTC	CASSRQGAVDEQFF
TRBD2	TRBV4-2	-	TRBJ2-1	TGTGCCAGCAGCCAACTATACCCAGCGGGATCCAATGAGCAGTTCTTC	CASSQLYPAGSNEQFF
-	TRBV18	-	TRBJ1-2	TGTGCCAGCTCACCAATTGGGGTTAACTATGGCTACACCTTC	CASSPIGVNYGYTF
TRBD2	TRBV6-1	-	TRBJ2-7	TGTGCCAGCAGTGAAACGGGAGGACGATTCTACGAGCAGTACTTC	CASSETGGRFYEQYF
-	TRBV5-1	-	TRBJ2-7	TGCGCCAGCAGCTTGGCGGGAACCCTGGACGAGCAGTACTTC	CASSLAGTLDEQYF
-	TRBV7-7	-	TRBJ2-7	TGTGCTAGCAGCTTGACGACAGAGGCCTACGAGCAGTACTTC	CASSLTTEAYEQYF
-	TRBV6-5	-	TRBJ1-5	TGTGCCAGCCGTCGAGGCGGAGGCCCAAATCAGCCCCAGCATTTT	CASRRGGGPNQPQHF
-	TRBV7-3	-	TRBJ1-3	TGTGCCAGCAGCTTAGGTCGCACCTCTGGAAACACCATATATTTT	CASSLGRTSGNTIYF
-	TRBV7-3	-	TRBJ1-6	TGTGCCAGCAGCCAATCAAGGGGGAGAGCCTATAATTCACCCCTCCACTTT	CASSQSRGRAYNSPLHF
-	TRBV27	-	TRBJ2-3	TGTGCCAGCAGCCCCGGAGGGTACACAGATACGCAGTATTTT	CASSPGGYTDTQYF
-	TRBV4-2	once	TRBJ2-7	TGTGCCAGCAGCCAAGATCAGTACCGGGACCCCAACGAGCAGTACTTC	CASSQDQYRDPNEQYF
TRBD1	TRBV7-9	-	TRBJ1-1	TGTGCCAGCAGCGCCAACAGGGGTGACACTGAAGCTTTCTTT	CASSANRGDTEAFF
-	TRBV7-3	-	TRBJ2-3	TGTGCCAGCAGCTTAAACGACCTCCGGGGGACAGATACGCAGTATTTT	CASSLNDLRGTDTQYF
TRBD1	TRBV29-1	few	TRBJ2-7	TGCAGCGTCCCGGGACAGGGTCTTGAAGAGCAGTACTTC	CSVPGQGLEEQYF
-	TRBV5-6	-	TRBJ2-2	TGTGCCAGCAGCTTGGTTGCGACAGGTTTAAACACCGGGGAGCTGTTTTTT	CASSLVATGLNTGELFF
-	TRBV7-8	-	TRBJ2-1	TGTGCCAGCAGCGCACGGGAGTCGTCCTACAATGAGCAGTTCTTC	CASSARESSYNEQFF
-	TRBV7-2	once	TRBJ2-1	TGTGCCAGCAGCTTACGGAGAGCGGCGCAGTTCTTC	CASSLRRAAQFF
TRBD1	TRBV7-2	-	TRBJ1-5	TGTGCCAGCAGCTTAAGGACAGGCTACAATCAACCCCAGCATTTT	CASSLRTGYNQPQHF
-	TRBV5-4	-	TRBJ2-1	TGTGCCAGCAGCTTGTGGAGCGGGCACAATGAGCAGTTCTTC	CASSLWSGHNEQFF
-	TRBV5-1	once	TRBJ1-5	TGCGCCAGCAGCCCGGGAGGGGGGAATCAGCCCCAGCATTTT	CASSPGGGNQPQHF
-	TRBV5-3	-	TRBJ2-5	TGTGCCAGAAGCTTGGGACGGGAATCCCTCCAAGAGACCCAGTACTTC	CARSLGRESLQETQYF
-	TRBV30	few	TRBJ1-5	TGTGCCTGGAGTCGAGGAGTTGGTGGCAATCAGCCCCAGCATTTT	CAWSRGVGGNQPQHF
-	TRBV7-8	-	TRBJ2-7	TGTGCCAGCAGCTTTGGGATTCCGGCCTACGAGCAGTACTTC	CASSFGIPAYEQYF
-	TRBV14	-	TRBJ1-4	TGTGCCAGCAGCCAAGATGTGGAACAAAAACTGTTTTTT	CASSQDVEQKLFF
-	TRBV2	-	TRBJ1-5	TGTGCCAGCAGTGAAGCGATCGGGACACACAGGCCCCAGCATTTT	CASSEAIGTHRPQHF
-	TRBV27	-	TRBJ1-5	TGTGCCAGCAGTTTAACAGGGCCCGTTTTTGATAGCAATCAGCCCCAGCATTTT	CASSLTGPVFDSNQPQHF
TRBD1	TRBV5-4	-	TRBJ2-7	TGTGCCAGCAGCAGATGGGGACAGGGGCCCTACGAGCAGTACTTC	CASSRWGQGPYEQYF
TRBD1	TRBV7-2	-	TRBJ2-6	TGTGCCAGCAGCCAAAGGGACAGGGGCGGTAAAGGGGCCAACGTCCTGACTTTC	CASSQRDRGGKGANVLTF
-	TRBV5-1	-	TRBJ2-3	TGCGCCAGCAGCTTACGAGGGGGTGTGACAGATACGCAGTATTTT	CASSLRGGVTDTQYF
TRBD1	TRBV29-1	-	TRBJ1-2	TGCAGCGTTGAAAGGGTAGGGGGCGCAGACTATGGCTACACCTTC	CSVERVGGADYGYTF
-	TRBV19	-	TRBJ2-6	TGTGCCAGTTCCTCTCGTATGGTAGAGTGGAGCTCTGGGGCCAACGTCCTGACTTTC	CASSSRMVEWSSGANVLTF
TRBD2	TRBV4-1	few	TRBJ2-1	TGCGCCAGCAGCCGCCGGGCGGGAGGTGACTTCAATGAGCAGTTCTTC	CASSRRAGGDFNEQFF
-	TRBV27	once	TRBJ2-6	TGTGCCAGCAGTTTACTAACTGGGGCCAACGTCCTGACTTTC	CASSLLTGANVLTF
TRBD2	TRBV29-1	-	TRBJ2-7	TGCAGCGTTTTTACTAGCGGGAGAACATTCTACGAGCAGTACTTC	CSVFTSGRTFYEQYF
-	TRBV2	-	TRBJ1-1	TGTGCCAGCAGTCTGGGCAGTCATAACACTGAAGCTTTCTTT	CASSLGSHNTEAFF
TRBD1	TRBV7-2	-	TRBJ2-7	TGTGCCAGCAGCGCTAGACAGGGGGCGAGCTACGAGCAGTACTTC	CASSARQGASYEQYF
-	TRBV6-1	-	TRBJ2-7	TGTGCCAGCAGTCTCCGGGGCCCCTACGAGCAGTACTTC	CASSLRGPYEQYF
-	TRBV2	-	TRBJ2-5	TGTGCCAGCAGTGAAGGGAATAGCTTGGCGGGATGGAAAGAGACCCAGTACTTC	CASSEGNSLAGWKETQYF
-	TRBV6-1	once	TRBJ2-7	TGTGCCAGCAGTGAAGCAGGAACAGGACGAGAGCAGTACTTC	CASSEAGTGREQYF
-	TRBV2	-	TRBJ1-5	TGTGCCAGCTCGGGCGGCAAAAATCAGCCCCAGCATTTT	CASSGGKNQPQHF
-	TRBV19	few	TRBJ2-6	TGTGCCAGTAGTACCTTAGCACCTGGGGCCAACGTCCTGACTTTC	CASSTLAPGANVLTF
TRBD1	TRBV15	-	TRBJ1-4	TGTGCCACCAGCACCAGACAGGGATGGTCAACTAATGAAAAACTGTTTTTT	CATSTRQGWSTNEKLFF
-	TRBV11-2	-	TRBJ2-7	TGTGCCAGCAGCCCCCGTAGCGGAACCTACGAGCAGTACTTC	CASSPRSGTYEQYF
-	TRBV6-1	-	TRBJ2-2	TGTGCCAGCAGTGAAGCAAACACCGGGGAGCTGTTTTTT	CASSEANTGELFF
-	TRBV19	many	TRBJ1-5	TGTGCCAGCACAGGACAGCGCAATCAGCCCCAGCATTTT	CASTGQRNQPQHF
-	TRBV10-1	-	TRBJ2-3	TGCGCCAGCCAGAACCAGGGTGCAGATACGCAGTATTTT	CASQNQGADTQYF
-	TRBV28	-	TRBJ1-2	TGTGCCAGCAGCCCCCTAGTGATTCTTGGCTACACCTTC	CASSPLVILGYTF
-	TRBV28	-	TRBJ1-2	TGTGCCAGCAGTTTCCGACAAATCTATGGCTACACCTTC	CASSFRQIYGYTF
TRBD1	TRBV6-4	-	TRBJ1-1	TGTGCCAGCAGTGAAGTATTATACTTGACAGGGGGCTCGAACACTGAAGCTTTCTTT	CASSEVLYLTGGSNTEAFF
TRBD1	TRBV30	-	TRBJ1-2	TGTGCCTGGACCCCGGGACAGAACTATGGCTACACCTTC	CAWTPGQNYGYTF
-	TRBV5-1	-	TRBJ2-2	TGCGCCAGCAGCTCCACCTCGAACACCGGGGAGCTGTTTTTT	CASSSTSNTGELFF
-	TRBV18	few	TRBJ1-2	TGTGCCAGCTCACCCCGGGATAGCTATGGCTACACCTTC	CASSPRDSYGYTF
TRBD1	TRBV7-9	-	TRBJ2-7	TGTGCCAGCAGCTTGTGGACAGGGATGTTCTACGAGCAGTACTTC	CASSLWTGMFYEQYF
-	TRBV5-1	-	TRBJ1-3	TGCGCCAGCAGCGCGACAGGCTACTCTGGAAACACCATATATTTT	CASSATGYSGNTIYF